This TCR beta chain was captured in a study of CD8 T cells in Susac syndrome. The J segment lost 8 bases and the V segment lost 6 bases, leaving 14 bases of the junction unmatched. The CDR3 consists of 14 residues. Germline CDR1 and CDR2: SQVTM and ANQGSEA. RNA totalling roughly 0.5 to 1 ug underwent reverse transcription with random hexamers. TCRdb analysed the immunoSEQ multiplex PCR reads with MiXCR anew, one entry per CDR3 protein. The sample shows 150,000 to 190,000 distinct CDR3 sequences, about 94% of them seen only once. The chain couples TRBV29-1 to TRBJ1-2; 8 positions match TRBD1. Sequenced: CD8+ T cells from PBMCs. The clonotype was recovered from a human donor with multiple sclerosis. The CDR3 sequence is CSVDAGGQDHGYTF. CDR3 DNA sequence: TGCAGCGTGGACGCGGGGGGACAGGATCACGGCTACACCTTC.